This T cell receptor beta chain stems from a study of cytomegalovirus exposure and HLA in healthy donors (dated by TCRdb to between 2016 and 2019). Study-wide context: In an earlier analysis of 587 of the donors, roughly 300 Gb of sequence data and 90 million to 120 million unique TCR beta sequences from 150 million to 200 million T cells were reported. About 300 gigabases of sequencing data and around 90 million unique TCR sequences made up an early release that covered roughly 670 HLA-typed donors. The genetic ancestry cluster associated with self-reported Caucasian donors included 80% to 90% of the 300 to 400 genotyped donors. The study was designed to test whether signatures of past pathogen exposure could be identified by cataloging public T cell receptors. The T cell repertoires of 666 subjects were profiled by immunosequencing and related to cytomegalovirus serostatus. Besides the first cohort of 500 to 700 subjects, a separate validation cohort made up of 120 different subjects was used. The study combined high-throughput TCR immunosequencing, statistical association of individual TCRs with disease status, and machine learning to predict cytomegalovirus infection status. In a later analysis, previously published TCR beta repertoires from 550 to 750 donors were re-analyzed and high-resolution HLA genotyping was added so that TCR occurrence patterns could be studied. The later analysis used no new phenotypic data to find candidate immune exposures, relying instead on TCR beta sequences and their occurrence across donors. To decide whether each TCR beta V gene segment behaved as functional or pseudogenic, an earlier analysis of approximately 600 of the donors relied on high-throughput TCR beta sequencing. Donor age, sex, ethnicity and CMV serostatus were collected together with the repertoire data. A later genetic analysis took genome-wide SNP genotypes for about 55% of the 666 donors and used that subset as a discovery cohort. All discovery cohort repertoires had been generated using a single sequencing platform. Both class I and class II loci were covered by HLA typing, at four-digit resolution. Typing coverage differed by locus: A, B, C, DRB1 and DQB1 were typed in about 620-630 donors, DQA1 in 500 to 550, DPA1 in around 600, and DPB1 in just under 490. Because of strong linkage in the cohort, roughly five DR-DQ haplotypes were treated as single units for association and clustering. Across 300 to 500 genotyped donors of the cohort, an average of about 200,000 unique TCR beta nucleotide sequences per donor were sequenced, and 15% to 20% of those sequences were non-productive. The paper's findings and limits, for the study overall: Immune exposure information for the cohort was limited to CMV serostatus. According to the authors, the approach could potentially be generalized to other disease states and immunological phenotypes. Correlated functional status among segregating V segments might be attributable to linkage disequilibrium, but an unknown experimental factor could not be ruled out. A later genetic analysis reported fewer N-insertions in productive TCRs among donors in an Asian-associated ancestry cluster than the roughly 650-donor mean. Because the 87-base-pair reads could not distinguish some IMGT-functional V segments, including TRBV6-2 and TRBV6-3, those segments were excluded. In a later analysis, HLA-associated TCR beta chains showed more clonal expansion and lower generation probabilities than non-associated chains that were equally common. A cluster of highly shared sequence variants was judged likely to represent a technical artifact of the sequencing pipeline. When HLA alleles, especially DR and DQ, strongly co-occurred, TCR associations were difficult to assign to individual alleles. According to a later analysis, TCR association rates differed among HLA loci, with DRB1 alleles showing the most associated TCRs and HLA-C alleles showing the fewest. In a later analysis, several top co-occurrence clusters were reported to appear linked to parvovirus B19, influenza, CMV and Epstein-Barr virus. Because HLA typing was missing for some donors at each locus, association tests included only the typed subset. The classifier was reported to diagnose cytomegalovirus status with high specificity and sensitivity in both the original cohort and the validation cohort. Most TCR sequences were seen in very few donors, while some public TCRs were found in many individuals. A further reported finding was that TCR beta sequences accurately predicted the HLA-A and HLA-B alleles for most subjects in the first cohort. The earlier analysis of 587 of the donors excluded 15 to 20 rarely observed V segments, including chromosome 9 orphons, because counts were too low. The study listed 150 to 200 TCR beta chains as associated with cytomegalovirus. Only TCR beta chains were sequenced in this cohort, and the absence of alpha or paired-chain data limited detectable features. Presence/absence analyses assumed roughly uniform sequencing depth across donors, an assumption that may not hold. Specific HLA alleles were associated with 15,000 to 20,000 TCR beta sequences at a false discovery rate of 0.05 in a later analysis. An association between a missense DCLRE1C variant and V-gene and J-gene trimming of TCR beta chains was found in a later genetic analysis and replicated in an independent cohort. In a later analysis, most CMV-associated TCR beta chains were found to appear HLA-restricted, with HLA associations seemingly driven largely by CMV exposure. In an earlier analysis of some 500 of the donors, most TCR beta V segments were observed in productive rearrangements about 87% or about 30% of the time, broadly matching IMGT annotations. A few of the identified cytomegalovirus-associated TCR beta chains were confirmed in vitro to be specific for cytomegalovirus antigens.

The library came from the immunoSEQ multiplex PCR assay. A mixture of 60 forward primers for TCR Vbeta segments and 13 reverse primers for TCR Jbeta segments was used in the multiplex PCR. The CDR3 region of rearranged TCR beta genes was amplified from genomic DNA by a multiplex PCR assay. The Illumina HiSeq System was used to sequence the amplified TCR beta libraries as 87-base-pair reads. The study's processing was this. A later analysis counted tens of millions of unique TCR beta chains across the approximately 700 repertoires, and approximately 11 million of these chains were shared by at least two donors. Raw reads were error-corrected and collapsed into unique sequences by a nearest-neighbor algorithm in which closely related sequences were merged to remove PCR and sequencing errors. V, D and J gene segments were assigned by aligning CDR3 sequences to IMGT reference sequences. For a sequence to be retained, a match of at least six nucleotides to both a V gene segment and a J gene segment was required. Rearrangements were classified as productive when the CDR3 lacked stop codons and remained in frame with V and J, and all other rearrangements were classified as non-productive. Following IMGT convention, CDR3 was defined as the stretch from the second conserved V-encoded cysteine up to the conserved J-encoded phenylalanine. The earlier analysis of about 560 of the donors excluded any sequence lacking an unambiguous match to a single V gene segment. In an earlier analysis of approximately 550 of the donors, V segments were called functional above 56.7% productive rearrangements and were called segregating when the between-donor standard deviation exceeded 5%. A statistical classification framework was developed to diagnose cytomegalovirus status using the catalog of TCR beta chain sequences. In a later analysis, V and J genes were assigned by comparing TCR nucleotide sequences against IMGT/GENE-DB human TR gene sequences. Using the TCRdist pipeline, a later analysis assigned CDR3 sequences along with most-parsimonious VDJ recombination scenarios. A later analysis defined each TCR beta chain by its CDR3 amino acid sequence plus V-gene family, and excluded reads lacking a unique V-gene family. In a later analysis, some 600 highly shared, low-generation-probability nucleotide sequences were removed to address suspected cross-contamination and a sequencing artifact. In a later analysis, a clonal expansion index for each public chain was calculated from normalized within-repertoire ranks of inferred template counts. A later analysis computed generation probabilities with a VDJ recombination model fitted to out-of-frame rearrangements, and checked the results against IGoR. Hypergeometric tests were used in a later analysis to score TCR-TCR, TCR-HLA and TCR-CMV co-occurrence, with a repertoire-size bias correction applied to the TCR pairs. In a later analysis, false discovery rates were estimated by permuting HLA or CMV assignments 20 times. In a later analysis, co-occurring TCRs were grouped using DBSCAN, and TCRdist sequence similarity was added for clustering within HLA-allele-positive subsets. Repertoires with fewer than 30,000 or more than 120,000 public chains, plus five repertoires with anomalous nucleotide sharing, were excluded from co-occurrence clustering. Sourced from immuneACCESS, this table was stored by TCRdb with only in-frame sequences that have V and J called. A share of the clones is absent; for the studies checked, an unresolved V gene accounts for under half, and the remainder has no known explanation. That table furnishes V, J and clone size, whereas the DNA furnished D and trimming. Counted in this sample were tens of thousands of clones; less than 80% of them appeared once. The ten top clones hold 7% to 7.5% of the sample.

This clone was picked up a small number of times. The antigen this receptor binds is unknown. One base away there is no much larger clone; base qualities are not given. The cohort consisted of 600 to 750 healthy bone marrow donors. At the time of sampling, every cohort member was nominally healthy, though immune exposures that went unrecorded were likely present. The donor tested CMV seronegative, placing the donor among the 350 to 400 seronegative members of the cohort. A peripheral blood sample was provided by each donor, and peripheral blood mononuclear cells were used for TCR beta sequencing. Genomic DNA was extracted from the blood cell samples with the Qiagen DNeasy Blood Extraction Kit. The CDR3 spans 14 residues, from the cysteine through the phenylalanine. Only the CDR3 DNA stays, 42 bases, in frame from base 1. Per the germline V gene, MNHNS is the CDR1 and SASEGT is the CDR2. Trimming removed 6 bases from V and 4 bases from J; the gene matches leave 3 bases unexplained.

The V and J segments used are TRBV6-1 and TRBJ2-6; 7 of the junction bases match TRBD1. The sequence was obtained from a woman aged 35 to 49 in good health and CMV-seronegative. The sequencing input was PBMCs. The DNA sequence is given as TGTGCCAGCAGGACAGGGTACGGGGCCAACGTCCTGACTTTC. It codes for CASRTGYGANVLTF.